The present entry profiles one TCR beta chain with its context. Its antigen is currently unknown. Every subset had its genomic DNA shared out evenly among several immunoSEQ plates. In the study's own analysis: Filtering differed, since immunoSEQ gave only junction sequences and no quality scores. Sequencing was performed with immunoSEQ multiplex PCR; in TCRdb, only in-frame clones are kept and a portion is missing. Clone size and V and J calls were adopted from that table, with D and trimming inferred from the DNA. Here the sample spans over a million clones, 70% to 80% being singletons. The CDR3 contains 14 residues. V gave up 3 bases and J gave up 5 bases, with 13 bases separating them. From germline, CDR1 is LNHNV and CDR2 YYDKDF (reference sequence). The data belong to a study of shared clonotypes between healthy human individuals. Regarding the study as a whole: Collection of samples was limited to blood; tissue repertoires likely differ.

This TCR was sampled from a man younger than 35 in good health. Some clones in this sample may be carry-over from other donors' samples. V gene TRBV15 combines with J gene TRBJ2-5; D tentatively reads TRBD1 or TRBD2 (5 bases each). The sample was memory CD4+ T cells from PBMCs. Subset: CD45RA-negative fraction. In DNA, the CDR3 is TGTGCCACCAGCAGGGGGACCCTCCGCGAGACCCAGTACTTC. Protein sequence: CATSRGTLRETQYF.